What follows is one T cell receptor (beta chain) and its context. Version v3.0 of the immunoSEQ assay ran at survey level. The data were produced by immunoSEQ multiplex PCR, yet TCRdb's version contains in-frame clones alone and is incomplete. This sample has about 23,000 clones; approximately 91% occur once, and the top ten carry 6.4%. This sample stems from a study of long-term antiretroviral therapy in people with HIV. The CDR3 length is 16 residues. The ends were cut back, 0 bases at V and 1 base at J, with 9 bases in the middle. CDR1 LNHNV and CDR2 YYDKDF come from the germline V gene (reference sequence).

This TCR was recovered from a man between 60 and 75 years old with HIV. The gene calls are TRBV15 and TRBJ1-4; weak D call: TRBD1 (5 bases). Specimen: unsorted PBMCs, collected 0.6 years after starting antiretroviral therapy. CDR3 sequence (DNA): TGTGCCACCAGCAGAGATCGGAGGGGAACTAATGAAAAACTGTTTTTT. This translates into CATSRDRRGTNEKLFF.